The clone carrying this TCR beta chain has a count of ten or more. The antigen remains unidentified. The data are from a study of CD8 T cells in ankylosing spondylitis. Findings and limits, study-wide: According to the report, clones linked to the disease were significantly enriched in matched synovial fluid samples taken from ankylosing spondylitis patients.

Preparation of TCR beta libraries was done by quantitative 5'-RACE with molecular barcodes. TCRdb used MiXCR to reprocess the 5' RACE reads, holding one entry per CDR3 protein. The data hold 200,000 or so distinct CDR3 sequences, with around a sixth observed a single time. This CDR3 has 14 amino acids. The V gene lost 7 bases and the J gene lost 0 bases, with 12 bases spanning the gap. This receptor was obtained from a male donor between 5 and 35 years old with ankylosing spondylitis or in good health (not recorded which). The chain combines TRBV12-3 or TRBV12-4 with TRBJ1-1; D remains unclear. Sequencing was performed on blood, either unsorted or a sorted T cell fraction (not recorded which). The CDR3 sequence is CASTPFGMNTEAFF. CDR3 coding DNA: TGTGCCAGCACTCCCTTCGGGATGAACACTGAAGCTTTCTTT.